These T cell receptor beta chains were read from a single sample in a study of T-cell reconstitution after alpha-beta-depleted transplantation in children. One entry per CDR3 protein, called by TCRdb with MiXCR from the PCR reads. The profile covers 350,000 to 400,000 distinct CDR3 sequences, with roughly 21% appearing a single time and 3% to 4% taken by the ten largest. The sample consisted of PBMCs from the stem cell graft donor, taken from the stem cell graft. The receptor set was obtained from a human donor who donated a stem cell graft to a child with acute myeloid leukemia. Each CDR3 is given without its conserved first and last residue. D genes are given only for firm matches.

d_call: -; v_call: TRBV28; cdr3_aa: ASSHPGGVLNTEAF
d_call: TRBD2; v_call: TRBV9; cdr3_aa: ASSVGLAGTNEQF
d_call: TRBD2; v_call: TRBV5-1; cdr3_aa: ASSSVGGSGTQY
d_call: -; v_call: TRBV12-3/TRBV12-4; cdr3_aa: ASSLASVGASTDTQY
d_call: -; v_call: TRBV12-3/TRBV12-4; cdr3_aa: ASSFLQVEKLF
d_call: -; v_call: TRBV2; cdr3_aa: ASRIDSDGYGYT
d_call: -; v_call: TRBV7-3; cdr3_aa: ASAAGENQPQH
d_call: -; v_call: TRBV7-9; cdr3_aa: ASSTSRLDKNTEAF
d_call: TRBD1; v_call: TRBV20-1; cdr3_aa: SARVTGTTYEQY
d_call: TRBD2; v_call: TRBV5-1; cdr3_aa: ASSLDRHSGSTDTQY
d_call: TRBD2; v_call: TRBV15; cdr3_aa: ATSGSLAGGPYETQY
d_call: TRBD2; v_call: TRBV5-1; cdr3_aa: ASSFGGLAGDGETQY
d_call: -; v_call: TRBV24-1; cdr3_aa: ATSDADRDYNEQF
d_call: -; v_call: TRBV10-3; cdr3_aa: AISLMGHQDTQY
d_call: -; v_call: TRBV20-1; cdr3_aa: SAPSLINEQF
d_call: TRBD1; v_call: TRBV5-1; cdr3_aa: ASSLAGTANYLNTEAF
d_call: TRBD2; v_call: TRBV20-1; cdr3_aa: SARRLAEGYEQY
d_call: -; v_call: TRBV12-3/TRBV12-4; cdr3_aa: ASARGVRGEKLF
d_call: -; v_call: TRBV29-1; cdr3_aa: SVEDGDDTGELF
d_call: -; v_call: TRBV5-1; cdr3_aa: ASSWDNYGYT
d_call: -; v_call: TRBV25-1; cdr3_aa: ASSESGGSGGSYNEQF
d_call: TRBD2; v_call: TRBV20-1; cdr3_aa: SARNGRVNTGELF
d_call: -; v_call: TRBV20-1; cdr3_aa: SARFQGHEQY
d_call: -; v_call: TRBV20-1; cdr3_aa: SARREGTGIF
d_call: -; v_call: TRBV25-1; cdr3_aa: ASGYNEQF
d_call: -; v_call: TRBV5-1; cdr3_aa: ASTLNADSNTGELF
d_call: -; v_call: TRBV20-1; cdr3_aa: SARASAFEQF
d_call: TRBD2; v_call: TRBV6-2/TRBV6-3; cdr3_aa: ASSYSHEAGGFY
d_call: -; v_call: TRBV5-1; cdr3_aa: ASSLAGPYEQY
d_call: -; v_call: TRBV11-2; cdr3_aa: ASSSDWADSPQY
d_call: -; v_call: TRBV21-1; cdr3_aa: ASSKKPQGGYNEQF
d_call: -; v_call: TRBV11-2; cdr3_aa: ASSLQGTSPTSYNEQF
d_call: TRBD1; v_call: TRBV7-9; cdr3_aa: ASSSHRTGIYEQY
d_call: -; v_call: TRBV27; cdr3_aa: ASSPQTGEAF
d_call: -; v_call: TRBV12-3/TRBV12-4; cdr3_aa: ASSLSYRVTDTQY
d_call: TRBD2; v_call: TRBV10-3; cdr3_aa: AIRKELAGGRFPYNEQF
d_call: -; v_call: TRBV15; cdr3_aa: ATSAGDSNQPQH
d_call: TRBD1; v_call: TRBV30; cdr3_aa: AWDGTGSYTEAF
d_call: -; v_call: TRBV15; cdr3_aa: ATSSGVYDGELF
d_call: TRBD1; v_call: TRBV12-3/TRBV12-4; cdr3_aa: ASSSDRDGNTGELF
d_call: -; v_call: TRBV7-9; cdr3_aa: ASSFDPYEQY
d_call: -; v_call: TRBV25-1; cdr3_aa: ASSVWVTAYEQY
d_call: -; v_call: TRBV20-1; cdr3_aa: SARDRGYNEQF
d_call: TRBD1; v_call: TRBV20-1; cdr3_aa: SARGWGTGTTDTQY
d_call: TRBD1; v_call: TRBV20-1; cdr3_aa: SARGDRGVGYEQY
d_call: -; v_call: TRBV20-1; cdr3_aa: SARKADYEQY